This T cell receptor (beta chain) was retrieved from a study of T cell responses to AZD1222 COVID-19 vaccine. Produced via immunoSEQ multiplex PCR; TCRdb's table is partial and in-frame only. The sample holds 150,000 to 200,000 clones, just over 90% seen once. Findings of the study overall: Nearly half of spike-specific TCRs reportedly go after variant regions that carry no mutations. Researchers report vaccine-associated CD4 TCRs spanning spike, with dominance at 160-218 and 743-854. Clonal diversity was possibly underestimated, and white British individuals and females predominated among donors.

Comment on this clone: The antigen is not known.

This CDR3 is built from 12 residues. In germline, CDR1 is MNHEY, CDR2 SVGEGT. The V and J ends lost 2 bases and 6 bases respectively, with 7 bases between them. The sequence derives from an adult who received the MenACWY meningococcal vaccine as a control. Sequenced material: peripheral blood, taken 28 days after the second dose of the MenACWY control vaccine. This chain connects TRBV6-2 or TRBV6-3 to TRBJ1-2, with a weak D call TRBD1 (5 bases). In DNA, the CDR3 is TGTGCCAGCAGTTACCTCAGGGATGGCTACACCTTC. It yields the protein CASSYLRDGYTF.